The following is a T cell receptor beta chain sequence with its context. These data come from a study of blood T cells in healthy people across ages. This CDR3 is built from 17 residues. CDR1 MNHEY and CDR2 SVGAGI come from the germline V gene. Combining a sample-barcoded 5' primer with a J-beta primer mix, a second PCR ran for roughly 7 to 12 cycles. Via MiXCR, TCRdb re-called the 5' RACE reads, giving one row per CDR3 protein. The repertoire consists of approximately 780,000 distinct CDR3 sequences, with about 26% occurring once and the leading ten covering around 3%. The sample was also reused in another study, on T cells of mothers and their children.

The gene calls are TRBV6-5 and TRBJ2-7; 8 nucleotides agree with TRBD2. The J call may be incorrect, as the DNA end agrees better with TRBJ2-5. Sequencing used blood. This clonotype was obtained from a boy younger than 18 in good health. CDR3 DNA: TGTGCCAGCAGTTACTCGGGCCAGCGGGGGAAACAAGAGACCCAGTACTTC. Translated: CASSYSGQRGKQETQYF.